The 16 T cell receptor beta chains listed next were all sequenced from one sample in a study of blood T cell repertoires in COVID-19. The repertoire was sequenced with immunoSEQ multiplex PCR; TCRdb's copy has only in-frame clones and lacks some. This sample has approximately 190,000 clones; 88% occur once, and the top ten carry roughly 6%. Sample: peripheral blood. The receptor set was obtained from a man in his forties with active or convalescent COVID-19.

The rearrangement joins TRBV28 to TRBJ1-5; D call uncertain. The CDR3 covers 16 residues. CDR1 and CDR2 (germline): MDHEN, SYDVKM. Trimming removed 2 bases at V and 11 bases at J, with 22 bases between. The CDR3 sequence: CASSLSAQLNLMSQHF. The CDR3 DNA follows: TGTGCCAGCAGTTTAAGTGCACAGTTGAACTTAATGTCCCAGCATTTT.

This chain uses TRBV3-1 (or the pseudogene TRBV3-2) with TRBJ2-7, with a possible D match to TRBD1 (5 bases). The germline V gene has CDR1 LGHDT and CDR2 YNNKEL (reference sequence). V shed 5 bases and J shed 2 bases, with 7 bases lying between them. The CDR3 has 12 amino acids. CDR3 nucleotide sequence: TGTGCCAGCAGCAGACAGCCCTACGAGCAGTACTTC. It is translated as CASSRQPYEQYF.

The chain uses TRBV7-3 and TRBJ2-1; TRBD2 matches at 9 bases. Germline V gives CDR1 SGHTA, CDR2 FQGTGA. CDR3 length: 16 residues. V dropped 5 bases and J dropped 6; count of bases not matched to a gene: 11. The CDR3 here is CASSPPRLAVLNEQFF. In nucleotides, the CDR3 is TGTGCCAGCAGCCCCCCCCGACTAGCGGTACTCAATGAGCAGTTCTTC.

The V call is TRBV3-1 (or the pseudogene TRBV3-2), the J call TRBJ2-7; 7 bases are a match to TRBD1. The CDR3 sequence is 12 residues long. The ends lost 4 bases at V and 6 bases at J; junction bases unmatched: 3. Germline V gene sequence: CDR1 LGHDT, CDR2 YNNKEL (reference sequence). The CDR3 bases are TGTGCCAGCAGCCCTAACAGGGGCGAGCAGTACTTC. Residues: CASSPNRGEQYF.

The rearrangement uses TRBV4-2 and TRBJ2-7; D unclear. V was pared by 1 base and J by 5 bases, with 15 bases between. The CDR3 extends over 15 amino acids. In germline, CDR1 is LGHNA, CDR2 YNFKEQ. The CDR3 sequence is CASSQAYPYPDEQYF. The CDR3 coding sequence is TGTGCCAGCAGCCAAGCCTACCCCTATCCGGACGAGCAGTACTTC.

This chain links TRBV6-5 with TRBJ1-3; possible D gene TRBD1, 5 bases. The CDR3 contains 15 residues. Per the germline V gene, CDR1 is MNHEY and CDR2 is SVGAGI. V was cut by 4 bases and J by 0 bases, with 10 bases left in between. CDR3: CASSFGASSGNTIYF. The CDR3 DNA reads TGTGCCAGCAGTTTTGGGGCCAGCTCTGGAAACACCATATATTTT.

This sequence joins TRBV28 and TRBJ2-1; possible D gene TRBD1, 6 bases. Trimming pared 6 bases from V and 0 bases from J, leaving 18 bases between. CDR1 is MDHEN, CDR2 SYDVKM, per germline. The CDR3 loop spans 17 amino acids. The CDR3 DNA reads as TGTGCCAGCAGCACGAACTACAGGGACGTCTCCTACAATGAGCAGTTCTTC. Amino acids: CASSTNYRDVSYNEQFF.

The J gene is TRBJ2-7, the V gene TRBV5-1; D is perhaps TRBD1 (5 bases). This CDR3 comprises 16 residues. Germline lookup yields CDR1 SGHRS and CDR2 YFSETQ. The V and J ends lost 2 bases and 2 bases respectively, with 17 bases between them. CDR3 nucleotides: TGCGCCAGCAGCTTCAATAGCCAGGGTGCTACCTACGAGCAGTACTTC. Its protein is CASSFNSQGATYEQYF. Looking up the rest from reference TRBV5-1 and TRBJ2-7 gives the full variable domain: KAGVTQTPRYLIKTRGQQVTLSCSPISGHRSVSWYQQTPGQGLQFLFEYFSETQRNKGNFPGRFSGRQFSNSRSEMNVSTLELGDSALYLCASSFNSQGATYEQYFGPGTRLTVT.

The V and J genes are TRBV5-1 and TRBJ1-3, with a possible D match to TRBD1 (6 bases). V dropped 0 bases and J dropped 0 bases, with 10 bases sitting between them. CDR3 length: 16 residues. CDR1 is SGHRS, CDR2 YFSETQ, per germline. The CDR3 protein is CASSLGQESSGNTIYF. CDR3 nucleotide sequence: TGCGCCAGCAGCTTGGGACAGGAGAGCTCTGGAAACACCATATATTTT.

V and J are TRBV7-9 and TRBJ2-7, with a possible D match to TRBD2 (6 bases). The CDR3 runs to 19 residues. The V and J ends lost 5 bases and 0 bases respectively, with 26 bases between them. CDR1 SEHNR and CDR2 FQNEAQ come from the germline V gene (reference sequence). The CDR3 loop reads CASSLEWTTILTRSYEQYF. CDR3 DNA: TGTGCCAGCAGCCTAGAGTGGACTACGATATTAACCCGCTCCTACGAGCAGTACTTC.

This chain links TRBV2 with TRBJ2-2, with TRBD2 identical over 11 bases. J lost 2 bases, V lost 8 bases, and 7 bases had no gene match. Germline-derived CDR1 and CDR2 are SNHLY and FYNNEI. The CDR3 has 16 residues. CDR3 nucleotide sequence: TGTGCCAGCGCAGGTAGCGGGGGGGCCAACACCGGGGAGCTGTTTTTT. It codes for CASAGSGGANTGELFF.

CDR3 bases: TGTGCTAGTGGACGGGAGGGTTCTCCTAACTATGGCTACACCTTC. Its protein product is CASGREGSPNYGYTF. The V and J genes are TRBV12-5 and TRBJ1-2; D unclear. CDR3 length: 15 amino acids. Trimming took off 6 bases at V and 0 bases at J, with 14 bases between the two ends. CDR1 LGHNT and CDR2 FRNRAP come from the germline V gene. Full variable domain (outside the CDR3, taken from reference TRBV12-5 and TRBJ1-2): DARVTQTPRHKVTEMGQEVTMRCQPILGHNTVFWYRQTMMQGLELLAYFRNRAPLDDSGMPKDRFSAEMPDATLATLKIQPSEPRDSAVYFCASGREGSPNYGYTFGSGTRLTVV.

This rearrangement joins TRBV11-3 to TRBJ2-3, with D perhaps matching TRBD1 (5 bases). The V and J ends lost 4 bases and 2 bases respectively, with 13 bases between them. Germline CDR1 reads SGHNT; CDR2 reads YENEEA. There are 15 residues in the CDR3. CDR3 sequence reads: CASSSKFGATDTQYF. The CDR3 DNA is TGTGCCAGCAGCTCTAAATTTGGGGCCACAGATACGCAGTATTTT.

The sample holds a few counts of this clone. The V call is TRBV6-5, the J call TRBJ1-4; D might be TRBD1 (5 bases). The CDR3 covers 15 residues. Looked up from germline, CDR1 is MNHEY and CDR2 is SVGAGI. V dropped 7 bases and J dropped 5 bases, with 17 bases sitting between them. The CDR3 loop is CASTPRGGVNEKLFF. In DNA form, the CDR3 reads TGTGCCAGCACCCCGAGAGGAGGGGTAAATGAAAAACTGTTTTTT.

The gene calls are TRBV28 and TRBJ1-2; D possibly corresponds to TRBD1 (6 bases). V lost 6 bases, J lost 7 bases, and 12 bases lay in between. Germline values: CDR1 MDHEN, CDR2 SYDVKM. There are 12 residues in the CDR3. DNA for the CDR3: TGTGCCAGCAGCAATAACAGGGCTGGCTACACCTTC. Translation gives CASSNNRAGYTF.

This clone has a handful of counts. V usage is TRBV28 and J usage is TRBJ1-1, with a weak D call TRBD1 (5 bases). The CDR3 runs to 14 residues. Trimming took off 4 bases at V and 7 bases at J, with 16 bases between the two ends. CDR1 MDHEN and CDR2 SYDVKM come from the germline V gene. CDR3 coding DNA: TGTGCCAGCAGTTCCCTCTCGGGGGAAGGTGAAGCTTTCTTT. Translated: CASSSLSGEGEAFF. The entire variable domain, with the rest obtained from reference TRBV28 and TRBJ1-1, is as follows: DVKVTQSSRYLVKRTGEKVFLECVQDMDHENMFWYRQDPGLGLRLIYFSYDVKMKEKGDIPEGYSVSREKKERFSLILESASTNQTSMYLCASSSLSGEGEAFFGQGTRLTVV.